These T cell receptor beta chains were read from a single sample in a study of blood T cell repertoires in COVID-19. Assay: immunoSEQ multiplex PCR; the TCRdb copy retains only in-frame clones and omits some. The sample contains about 110,000 clones, 88% of which appear only once. The specimen was peripheral blood. The receptor set was obtained from a human donor in a cohort sampled during active COVID-19. Both conserved end residues are part of each CDR3. A D gene is named only where the DNA matches it firmly. Size is stated for part of the rows, as once, few or many counts, or as a class when the clone is expanded.

d_gene	abundance	v_gene	j_gene	CDR3nt	CDR3aa
-	-	TRBV27	TRBJ1-1	TGTGCCAGCAGTTTATACGGGGGAACTGAAGCTTTCTTT	CASSLYGGTEAFF
TRBD2	-	TRBV18	TRBJ2-1	TGTGCCAGCTCACCACGTACTAGCGGGAGTGGGAATGAGCAGTTCTTC	CASSPRTSGSGNEQFF
TRBD2	-	TRBV11-1	TRBJ2-1	TGTGCCAGCAGCTCCTCAGGAGCGGGAGGGCACAATGAGCAGTTCTTC	CASSSSGAGGHNEQFF
-	-	TRBV18	TRBJ2-5	TGTGCCAGCTCACGAACGACAGTCCAAGAGACCCAGTACTTC	CASSRTTVQETQYF
-	-	TRBV20-1	TRBJ2-1	TGCAGTGCCCCACGGCTAGCGTGGGAGTTCTTC	CSAPRLAWEFF
TRBD2	-	TRBV12-5	TRBJ2-1	TGTGCTAGTGGTTGGGGGGCTAGCGGGAGCGGTGAGCAGTTCTTC	CASGWGASGSGEQFF
-	-	TRBV5-6	TRBJ1-2	TGTGCCAGCAGCTTCGGTGTGCTGTCTGATGGCTACACCTTC	CASSFGVLSDGYTF
-	-	TRBV11-2	TRBJ1-4	TGTGCCAGCAGCGCTGGAGGGGCCCAAAATGAAAAACTGTTTTTT	CASSAGGAQNEKLFF
TRBD1	-	TRBV11-2	TRBJ2-7	TGTGCCAGCAGCTTAGGCCGGGACAGGGGGCAACGGGGGCAGTACTTC	CASSLGRDRGQRGQYF
TRBD1	-	TRBV6-6	TRBJ1-6	TGTGCCAGCCAGACAGGGTTGCTGGATAATTCACCCCTCCACTTT	CASQTGLLDNSPLHF
TRBD2	-	TRBV7-2	TRBJ2-1	TGTGCCAGCAGAGCGGGAGGGCCACACAATGAGCAGTTCTTC	CASRAGGPHNEQFF
-	once	TRBV19	TRBJ1-5	TGTGCCAGTAGTACCCGACAGGCTTATAGCAATCAGCCCCAGCATTTT	CASSTRQAYSNQPQHF
TRBD1	-	TRBV5-1	TRBJ2-2	TGCGCCAGCAGCCAGCTTAACAGGGGGTTGGACACCGGGGAGCTGTTTTTT	CASSQLNRGLDTGELFF
TRBD2	-	TRBV29-1	TRBJ2-3	TGCAGCGTTCGGGGGGGGACAGATACGCAGTATTTT	CSVRGGTDTQYF
-	-	TRBV19	TRBJ1-5	TGTGCCAGTAGATACAGTGGCGCTGGCAATCAGCCCCAGCATTTT	CASRYSGAGNQPQHF
-	-	TRBV18	TRBJ2-5	TGTGCCAGCTCACCTTGGGCAGAACAAGAGACCCAGTACTTC	CASSPWAEQETQYF
TRBD1	-	TRBV23-1	TRBJ1-6	TGCGCCAGCAGTACCGGGACAGGGAATTCACCCCTCCACTTT	CASSTGTGNSPLHF
-	-	TRBV7-9	TRBJ2-6	TGTGCCAGCAGCTTAGCGGGCAGGGGGGCCTCTGGGGCCAACGTCCTGACTTTC	CASSLAGRGASGANVLTF
TRBD2	-	TRBV5-8	TRBJ2-3	TGTGCCAGCAGCTTGTCGGTTAGCGGGATCACAGATACGCAGTATTTT	CASSLSVSGITDTQYF
-	few	TRBV4-1	TRBJ1-2	TGCGCCAGCAGCCAAACTCCCTGGGGGGGGTTAATGCGAGACTATGGCTACACCTTC	CASSQTPWGGLMRDYGYTF
-	-	TRBV5-1	TRBJ2-5	TGCGCCAGCAGCGCGTCGGAGACCCAGTACTTC	CASSASETQYF
-	-	TRBV19	TRBJ1-6	TGTGCCAGTAAGGCGAGTAGCGGATCACCCCTCCACTTT	CASKASSGSPLHF
-	-	TRBV2	TRBJ2-6	TGTGCCAGCAGGACAGTAGAGTCTGGGGCCAACGTCCTGACTTTC	CASRTVESGANVLTF
-	-	TRBV14	TRBJ2-2	TGTGCCAGCAGCCAAGGGCCTTACACCGGGGAGCTGTTTTTT	CASSQGPYTGELFF
-	-	TRBV5-1	TRBJ1-6	TGCGCCAGCAGCTTGGCTCAGGAACAGAATTCACCCCTCCACTTT	CASSLAQEQNSPLHF
TRBD2	-	TRBV6-5	TRBJ2-1	TGTGCCAGCGGCCGGACTAGCGGGGATGAGCAGTTCTTC	CASGRTSGDEQFF
-	-	TRBV9	TRBJ1-3	TGTGCCAGCAGCTCTACCCCCGGAAACACCATATATTTT	CASSSTPGNTIYF
-	-	TRBV2	TRBJ1-2	TGTGCCAGCAGTAGTAGGGCAGGGAAATATGGCTACACCTTC	CASSSRAGKYGYTF
-	-	TRBV19	TRBJ1-2	TGTGCCACCAAACAAGGGAGAAGCTATGGCTACACCTTC	CATKQGRSYGYTF
-	-	TRBV13	TRBJ2-3	TGTGCCAGCAGCTTAGTCGGAAGGGGAGGTATGGATACGCAGTATTTT	CASSLVGRGGMDTQYF
-	-	TRBV12-3/TRBV12-4	TRBJ1-1	TGTGCCAGCAGTTACCAATTGAGGACTGAAGCTTTCTTT	CASSYQLRTEAFF
TRBD2	-	TRBV2	TRBJ2-1	TGTGCCAGCAACTCAGGAGCGGGAAAGTCCTACAATGAGCAGTTCTTC	CASNSGAGKSYNEQFF
TRBD1	-	TRBV6-5	TRBJ1-5	TGTGCCAGCAGTCCAGGGGGCAGTGGCAATCAGCCCCAGCATTTT	CASSPGGSGNQPQHF
TRBD1	-	TRBV23-1	TRBJ2-7	TGCGCCAGCAGTCAATCTTCGGGACAGAGCTCCTACGAGCAGTACTTC	CASSQSSGQSSYEQYF
-	-	TRBV5-1	TRBJ2-3	TGCGCCAGCAGCTTTCAGGGCAGACACACAGATACGCAGTATTTT	CASSFQGRHTDTQYF
-	-	TRBV7-9	TRBJ1-1	TGTGCCAGCAGCTTAGAGACAGCGGGCACTGAAGCTTTCTTT	CASSLETAGTEAFF
-	-	TRBV2	TRBJ2-1	TGTGCCAGCAGTGAAGATAGCGGAAATCTATTGCGGTTCTTC	CASSEDSGNLLRFF
-	-	TRBV4-1	TRBJ2-6	TGCGCCAGCAGCCCTTTAGCCGGGGCCAACGTCCTGACTTTC	CASSPLAGANVLTF
-	-	TRBV12-3/TRBV12-4	TRBJ2-5	TGTGCCCCCCCCGCGTGTCAAGAGACCCAGTACTTC	CAPPACQETQYF
TRBD1	-	TRBV6-5	TRBJ1-3	TGTGCCAGCAGTTACTCGAGCAGGGGGCTAAACACCATATATTTT	CASSYSSRGLNTIYF
-	-	TRBV18	TRBJ1-5	TGTGCCAGCTCACCAGCGGGAGGAGATAGCAATCAGCCCCAGCATTTT	CASSPAGGDSNQPQHF
-	-	TRBV5-1	TRBJ1-4	TGCGCCAGCAGCCCGGCGGGGGGGAGCACTAATGAAAAACTGTTTTTT	CASSPAGGSTNEKLFF
-	-	TRBV4-1	TRBJ1-3	TGCGCCAGCAGCCAACTAGGGGCGGGAGGAAACACCATATATTTT	CASSQLGAGGNTIYF
TRBD1	-	TRBV7-9	TRBJ2-7	TGTGCCAGCAGCTTACCGGGACAGGGCCGGGCCGGAGGCTACGAGCAGTACTTC	CASSLPGQGRAGGYEQYF
-	-	TRBV11-2	TRBJ1-1	TGTGCCAGCAGCTTAGAATGGGCGCAGGTTGAAGCTTTCTTT	CASSLEWAQVEAFF
-	-	TRBV11-2	TRBJ1-6	TGTGCCAGCAGCTTGGGCCACCCCTATTCACCCCTCCACTTT	CASSLGHPYSPLHF
-	-	TRBV30	TRBJ1-2	TGTGCCTGGAGTTTGGAGCTTAACTATGGCTACACCTTC	CAWSLELNYGYTF
-	-	TRBV7-6	TRBJ2-7	TGTGCCAGCAGCTTATCCGGGAACCCCTACGAGCAGTACTTC	CASSLSGNPYEQYF
-	-	TRBV19	TRBJ1-1	TGTGCCAGTAGTATGGGATCGGTAGGGGGACGGAGGAACACTGAAGCTTTCTTT	CASSMGSVGGRRNTEAFF
TRBD2	-	TRBV5-1	TRBJ2-2	TGCGCCAGCAGCTTCTCACTAGCGGGACCCACCGGGGAGCTGTTTTTT	CASSFSLAGPTGELFF
TRBD1	-	TRBV11-3	TRBJ2-5	TGTGCCAGCAGCCGAGGGGTGACAGGGGGCCAAGAGACCCAGTACTTC	CASSRGVTGGQETQYF
-	-	TRBV7-2	TRBJ1-2	TGTGCCAGCAACCCCTTACCGCGCACCTTC	CASNPLPRTF
-	-	TRBV6-6	TRBJ2-7	TGTGCCAGCAGTTCAGGGAACGAGCAGTACTTC	CASSSGNEQYF
-	-	TRBV6-5	TRBJ2-7	TGTGCCAGCAGCGACTATGGTGGACAGCCCTACGAGCAGTACTTC	CASSDYGGQPYEQYF
TRBD2	-	TRBV5-1	TRBJ2-5	TGCGCCAGCAGCAGCCGACTAGCGGAAGTCCAAGAGACCCAGTACTTC	CASSSRLAEVQETQYF